The T cell receptor beta chain under discussion was sequenced for a study of blood T cells in healthy people across ages. Study-level points and caveats: Shifts in expanded clonotypes may have been confounded by donor CMV status, which was unknown.

A word on this clonotype: Its antigen remains unknown. The DNA is omitted, as the CDR3 cannot be located on it reliably, and the CDR3 follows TCRdb's listing.

Together with a sample-barcoded 5' primer, a J-beta primer mix was included in a second PCR lasting roughly 7 to 11 cycles. TCRdb re-analysed the 5' RACE reads in MiXCR, keeping a single row per CDR3 protein. The profile shows around 800,000 distinct CDR3 sequences, around two thirds of them singletons. The germline gives CDR1 MNHEY, CDR2 SMNVEV (reference sequence). The CDR3 sequence runs 23 residues, both termini included. The sequenced sample consisted of blood. This chain connects TRBV27 to TRBJ1-6; no check of the table's D call, TRBD1, against the DNA was made. This receptor was taken from a man aged 30 to 39 in good health. CDR3 amino acids: CASSGRWQETQYFGFMGDSPLHF.